This T cell receptor beta chain appears in the sequencing data of a study of T cells in Graves' hyperthyroidism and ophthalmopathy. Study outcomes and limitations: The model foresaw ophthalmopathy a median around 6 months prior to onset. The majority of expanded thyroid clonotypes above 0.001 also appeared in blood.

RNA transcripts yielded amplified TCR beta CDR3 regions. The TCR CDR3 first-round RT-PCR relied on the HTBI primer set. TCRdb processed the multiplex PCR reads anew with MiXCR; each CDR3 protein has one entry. The table includes about 52,000 distinct CDR3 sequences, around 48% detected once. Germline V lookup: CDR1 SGHTA, CDR2 FQGTGA. This CDR3 is 16 amino acids long. V lost 1 base, J lost 2 bases, and 5 bases stayed unmatched. About this clonotype: Its antigen is as yet unknown.

Together with thyroid ultrasound, orbital computed tomography, serum thyroxine and TRAb, clinical symptoms were used for diagnoses. This receptor was obtained from a woman aged 50 to 60 with Graves' ophthalmopathy. Specimen: blood. The chain joins TRBV7-3 to TRBJ2-7, with 10 bases that match TRBD2. CDR3 loop: CASSLNQGTSAYEQYF. CDR3 bases: TGTGCCAGCAGCTTAAATCAGGGGACTAGCGCCTACGAGCAGTACTTC.